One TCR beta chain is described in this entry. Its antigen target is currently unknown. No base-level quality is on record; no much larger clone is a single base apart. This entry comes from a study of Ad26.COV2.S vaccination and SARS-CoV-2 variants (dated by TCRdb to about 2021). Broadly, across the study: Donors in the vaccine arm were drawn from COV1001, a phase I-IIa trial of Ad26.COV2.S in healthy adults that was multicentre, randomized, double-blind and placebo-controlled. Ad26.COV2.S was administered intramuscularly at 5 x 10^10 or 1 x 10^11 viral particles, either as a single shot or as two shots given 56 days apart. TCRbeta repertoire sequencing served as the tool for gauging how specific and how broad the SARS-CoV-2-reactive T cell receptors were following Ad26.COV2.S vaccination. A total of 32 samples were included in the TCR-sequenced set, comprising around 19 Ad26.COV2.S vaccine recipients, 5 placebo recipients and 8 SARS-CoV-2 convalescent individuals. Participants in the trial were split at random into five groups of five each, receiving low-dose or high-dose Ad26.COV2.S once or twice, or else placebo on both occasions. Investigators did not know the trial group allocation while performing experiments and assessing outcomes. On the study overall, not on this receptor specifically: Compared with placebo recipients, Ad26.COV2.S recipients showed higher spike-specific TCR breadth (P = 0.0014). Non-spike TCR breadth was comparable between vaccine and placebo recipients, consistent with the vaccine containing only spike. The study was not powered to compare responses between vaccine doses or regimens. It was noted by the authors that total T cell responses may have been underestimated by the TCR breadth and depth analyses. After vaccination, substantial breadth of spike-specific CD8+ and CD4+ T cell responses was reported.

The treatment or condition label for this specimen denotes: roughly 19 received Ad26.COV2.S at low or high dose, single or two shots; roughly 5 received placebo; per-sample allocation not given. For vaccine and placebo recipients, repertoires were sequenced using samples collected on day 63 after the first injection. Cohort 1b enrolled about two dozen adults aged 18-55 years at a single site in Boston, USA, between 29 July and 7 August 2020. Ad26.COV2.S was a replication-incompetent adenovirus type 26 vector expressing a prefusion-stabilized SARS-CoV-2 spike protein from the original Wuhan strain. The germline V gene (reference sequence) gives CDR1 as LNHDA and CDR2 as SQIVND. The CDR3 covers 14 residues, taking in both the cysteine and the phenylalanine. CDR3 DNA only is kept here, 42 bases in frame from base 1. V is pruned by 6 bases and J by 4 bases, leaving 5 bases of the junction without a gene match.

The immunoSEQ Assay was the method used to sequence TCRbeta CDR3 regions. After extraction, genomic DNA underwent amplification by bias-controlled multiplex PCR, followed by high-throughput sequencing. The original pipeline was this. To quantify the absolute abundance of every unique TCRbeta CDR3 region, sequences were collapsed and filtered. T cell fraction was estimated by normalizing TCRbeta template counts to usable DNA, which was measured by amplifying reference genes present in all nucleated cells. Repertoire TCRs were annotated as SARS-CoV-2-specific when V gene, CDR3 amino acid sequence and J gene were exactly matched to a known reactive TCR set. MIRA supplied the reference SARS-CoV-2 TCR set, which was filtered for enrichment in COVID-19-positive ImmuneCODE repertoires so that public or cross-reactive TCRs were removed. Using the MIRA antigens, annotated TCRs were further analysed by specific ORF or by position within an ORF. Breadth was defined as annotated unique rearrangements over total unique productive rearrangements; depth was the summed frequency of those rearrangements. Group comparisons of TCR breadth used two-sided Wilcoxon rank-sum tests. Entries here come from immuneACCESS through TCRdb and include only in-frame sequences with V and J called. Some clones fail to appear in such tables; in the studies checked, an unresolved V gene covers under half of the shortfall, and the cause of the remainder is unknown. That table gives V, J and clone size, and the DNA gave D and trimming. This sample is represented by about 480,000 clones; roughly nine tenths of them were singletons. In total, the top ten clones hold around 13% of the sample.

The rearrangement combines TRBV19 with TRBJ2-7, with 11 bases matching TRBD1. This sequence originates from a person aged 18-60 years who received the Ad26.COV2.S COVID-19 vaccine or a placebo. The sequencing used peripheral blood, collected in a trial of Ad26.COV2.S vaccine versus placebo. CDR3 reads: CASSTGTGGYEQYF. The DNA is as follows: TGTGCCAGTAGCACCGGGACAGGGGGTTACGAGCAGTACTTC.